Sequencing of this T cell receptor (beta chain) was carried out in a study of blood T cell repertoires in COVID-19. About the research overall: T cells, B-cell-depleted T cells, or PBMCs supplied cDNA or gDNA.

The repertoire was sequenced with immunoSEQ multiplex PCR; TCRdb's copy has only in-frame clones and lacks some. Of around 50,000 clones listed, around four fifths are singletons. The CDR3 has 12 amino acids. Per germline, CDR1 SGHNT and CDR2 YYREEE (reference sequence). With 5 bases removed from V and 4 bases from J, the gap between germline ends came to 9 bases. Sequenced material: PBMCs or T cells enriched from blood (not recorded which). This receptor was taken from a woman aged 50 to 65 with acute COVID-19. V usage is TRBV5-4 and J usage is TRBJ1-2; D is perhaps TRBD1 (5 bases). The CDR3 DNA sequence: TGTGCCAGCAGTGCGGGGCTCTATGGCTACACCTTC. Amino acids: CASSAGLYGYTF.